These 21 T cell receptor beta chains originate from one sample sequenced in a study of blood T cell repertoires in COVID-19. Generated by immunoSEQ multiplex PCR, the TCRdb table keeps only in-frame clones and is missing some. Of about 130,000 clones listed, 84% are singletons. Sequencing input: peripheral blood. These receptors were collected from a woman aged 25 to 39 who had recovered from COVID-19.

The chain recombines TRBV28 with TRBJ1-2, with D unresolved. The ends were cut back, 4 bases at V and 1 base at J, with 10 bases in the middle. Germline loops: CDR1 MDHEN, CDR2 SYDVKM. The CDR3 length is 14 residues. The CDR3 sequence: CASSSGAGNYGYTF. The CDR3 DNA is TGTGCCAGCAGTTCGGGAGCGGGTAACTATGGCTACACCTTC.

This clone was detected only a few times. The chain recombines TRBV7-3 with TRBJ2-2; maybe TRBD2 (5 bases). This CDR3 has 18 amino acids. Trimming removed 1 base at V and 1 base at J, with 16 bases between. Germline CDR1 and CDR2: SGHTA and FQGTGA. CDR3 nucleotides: TGTGCCAGCAGCTTAAAGCCGGGCGGAGGCGGGAACACCGGGGAGCTGTTTTTT. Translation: CASSLKPGGGGNTGELFF. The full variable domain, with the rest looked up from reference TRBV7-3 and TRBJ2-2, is GAGVSQTPSNKVTEKGKYVELRCDPISGHTALYWYRQSLGQGPEFLIYFQGTGAADDSGLPNDRFFAVRPEGSVSTLKIQRTERGDSAVYLCASSLKPGGGGNTGELFFGEGSRLTVL.

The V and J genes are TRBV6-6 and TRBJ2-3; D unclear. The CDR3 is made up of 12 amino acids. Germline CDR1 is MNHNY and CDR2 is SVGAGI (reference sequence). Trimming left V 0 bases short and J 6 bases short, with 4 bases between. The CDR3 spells CASSYSLDTQYF. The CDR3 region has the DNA TGTGCCAGCAGTTACTCCCTGGATACGCAGTATTTT.

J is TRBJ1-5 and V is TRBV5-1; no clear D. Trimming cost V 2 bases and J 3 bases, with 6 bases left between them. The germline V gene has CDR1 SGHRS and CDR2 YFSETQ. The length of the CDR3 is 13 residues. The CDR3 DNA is TGCGCCAGCAGCTTAGCACTCAATCAGCCCCAGCATTTT. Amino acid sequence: CASSLALNQPQHF.

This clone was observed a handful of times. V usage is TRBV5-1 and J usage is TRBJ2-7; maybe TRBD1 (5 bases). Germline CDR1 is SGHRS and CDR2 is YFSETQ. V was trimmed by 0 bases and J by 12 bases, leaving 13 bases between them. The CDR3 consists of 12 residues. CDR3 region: CASSLERGESYF. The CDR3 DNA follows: TGCGCCAGCAGCTTGGAAAGGGGTGAATCGTACTTC.

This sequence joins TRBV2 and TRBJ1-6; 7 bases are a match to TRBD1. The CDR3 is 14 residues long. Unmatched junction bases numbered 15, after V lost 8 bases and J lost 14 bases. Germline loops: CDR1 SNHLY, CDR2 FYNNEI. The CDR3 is CASGLFSGGITLHF. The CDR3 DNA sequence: TGTGCCAGCGGCCTCTTCTCAGGGGGTATAACCCTCCACTTT.

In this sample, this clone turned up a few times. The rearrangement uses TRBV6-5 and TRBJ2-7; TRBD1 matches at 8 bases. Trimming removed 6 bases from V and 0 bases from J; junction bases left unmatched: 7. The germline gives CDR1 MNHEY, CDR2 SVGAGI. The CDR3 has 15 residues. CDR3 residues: CASRRQGPSSYEQYF. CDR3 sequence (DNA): TGTGCCAGCAGAAGACAGGGGCCCAGCTCCTACGAGCAGTACTTC.

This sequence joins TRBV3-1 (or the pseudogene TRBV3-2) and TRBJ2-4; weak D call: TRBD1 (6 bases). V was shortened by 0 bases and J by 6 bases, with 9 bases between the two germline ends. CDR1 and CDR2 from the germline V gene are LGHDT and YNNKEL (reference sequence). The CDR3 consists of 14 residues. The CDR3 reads CASSQDQGGNIQYF. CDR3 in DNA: TGTGCCAGCAGCCAAGATCAAGGGGGAAACATTCAGTACTTC.

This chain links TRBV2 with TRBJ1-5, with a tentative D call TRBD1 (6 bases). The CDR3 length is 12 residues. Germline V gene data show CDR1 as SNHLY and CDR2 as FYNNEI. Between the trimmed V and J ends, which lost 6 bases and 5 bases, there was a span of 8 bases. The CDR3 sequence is CASRRTDQPQHF. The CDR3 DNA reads TGTGCCAGCAGGCGGACAGATCAGCCCCAGCATTTT.

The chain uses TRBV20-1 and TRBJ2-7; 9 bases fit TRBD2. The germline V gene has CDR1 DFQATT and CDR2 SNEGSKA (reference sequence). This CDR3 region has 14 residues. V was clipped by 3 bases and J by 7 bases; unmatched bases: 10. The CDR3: CSASDSGRIEEQYF. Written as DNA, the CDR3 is TGCAGTGCTAGTGATAGCGGGAGAATTGAAGAGCAGTACTTC.

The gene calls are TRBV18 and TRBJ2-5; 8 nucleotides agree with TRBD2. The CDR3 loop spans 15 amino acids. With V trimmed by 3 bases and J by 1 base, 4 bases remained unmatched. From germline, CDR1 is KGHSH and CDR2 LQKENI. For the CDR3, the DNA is TGTGCCAGCTCACCTAGCGGGATGGTCCAAGAGACCCAGTACTTC. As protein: CASSPSGMVQETQYF. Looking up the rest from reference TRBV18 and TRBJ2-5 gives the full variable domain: NAGVMQNPRHLVRRRGQEARLRCSPMKGHSHVYWYRQLPEEGLKFMVYLQKENIIDESGMPKERFSAEFPKEGPSILRIQQVVRGDSAAYFCASSPSGMVQETQYFGPGTRLLVL.

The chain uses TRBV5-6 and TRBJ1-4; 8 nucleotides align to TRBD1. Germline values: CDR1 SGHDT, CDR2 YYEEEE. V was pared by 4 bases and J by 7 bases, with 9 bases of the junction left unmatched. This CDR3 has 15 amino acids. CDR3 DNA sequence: TGTGCCAGCAGCGTTACAGGGGGATCGAGTGAAAAACTGTTTTTT. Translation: CASSVTGGSSEKLFF.

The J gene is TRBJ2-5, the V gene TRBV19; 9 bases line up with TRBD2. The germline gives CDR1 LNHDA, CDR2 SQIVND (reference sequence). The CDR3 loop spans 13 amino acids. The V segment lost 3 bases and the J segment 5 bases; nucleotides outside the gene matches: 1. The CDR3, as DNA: TGTGCCAGTAGTATGGCGGGGGGGGAGACCCAGTACTTC. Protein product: CASSMAGGETQYF.

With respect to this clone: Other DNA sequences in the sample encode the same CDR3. CDR3 sequence: CATSRDGAKNTEAFF. Here the CDR3 DNA reads TGTGCCACCAGCAGAGATGGTGCTAAGAACACTGAAGCTTTCTTT. The chain couples TRBV15 to TRBJ1-1; D gene uncertain. The V and J ends lost 0 bases and 1 base respectively, with 9 bases between them. Germline assignment: CDR1 LNHNV and CDR2 YYDKDF (reference sequence). The CDR3 sequence is 15 residues long.

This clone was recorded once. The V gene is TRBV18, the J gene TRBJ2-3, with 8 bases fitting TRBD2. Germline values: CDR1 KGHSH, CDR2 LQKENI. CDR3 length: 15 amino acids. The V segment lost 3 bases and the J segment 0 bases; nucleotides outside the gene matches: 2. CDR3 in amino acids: CASSPGLASTDTQYF. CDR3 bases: TGTGCCAGCTCACCCGGACTAGCCAGCACAGATACGCAGTATTTT.

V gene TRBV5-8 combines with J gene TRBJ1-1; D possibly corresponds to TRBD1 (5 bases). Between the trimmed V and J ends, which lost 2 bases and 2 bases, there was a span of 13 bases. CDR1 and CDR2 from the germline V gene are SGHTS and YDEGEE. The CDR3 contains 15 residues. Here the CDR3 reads CASSFVVRANTEAFF. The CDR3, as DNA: TGTGCCAGCAGCTTCGTGGTCAGGGCCAACACTGAAGCTTTCTTT.

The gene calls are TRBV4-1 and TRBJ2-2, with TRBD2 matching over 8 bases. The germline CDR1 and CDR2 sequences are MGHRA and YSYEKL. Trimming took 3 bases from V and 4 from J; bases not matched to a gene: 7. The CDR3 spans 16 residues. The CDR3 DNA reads TGCGCCAGCAGCCAGAAAGCGGGAGAGGGCACCGGGGAGCTGTTTTTT. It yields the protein CASSQKAGEGTGELFF.

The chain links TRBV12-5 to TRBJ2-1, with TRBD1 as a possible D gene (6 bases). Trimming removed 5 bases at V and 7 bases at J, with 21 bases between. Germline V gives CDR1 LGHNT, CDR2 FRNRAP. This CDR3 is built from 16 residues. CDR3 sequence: CASGPRTGFGFNEQFF. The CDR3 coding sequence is TGTGCTAGTGGTCCCCGAACAGGGTTTGGCTTTAATGAGCAGTTCTTC.

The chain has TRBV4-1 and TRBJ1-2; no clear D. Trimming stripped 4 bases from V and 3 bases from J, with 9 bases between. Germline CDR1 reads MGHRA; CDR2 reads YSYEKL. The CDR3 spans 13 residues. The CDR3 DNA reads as TGCGCCAGCAGCCCTCAGGTCGACTATGGCTACACCTTC. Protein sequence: CASSPQVDYGYTF.

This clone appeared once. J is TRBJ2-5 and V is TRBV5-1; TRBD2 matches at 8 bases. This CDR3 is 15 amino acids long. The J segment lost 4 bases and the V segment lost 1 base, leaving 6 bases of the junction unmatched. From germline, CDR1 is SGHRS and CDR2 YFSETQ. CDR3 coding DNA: TGCGCCAGCAGCTTGAATGCGGGGGGTCGAGAGACCCAGTACTTC. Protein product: CASSLNAGGRETQYF.

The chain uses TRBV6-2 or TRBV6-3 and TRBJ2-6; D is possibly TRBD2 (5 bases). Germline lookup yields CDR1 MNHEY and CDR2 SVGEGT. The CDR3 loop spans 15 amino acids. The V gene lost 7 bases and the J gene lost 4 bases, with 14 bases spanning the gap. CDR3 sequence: CASNPPGSGANVLTF. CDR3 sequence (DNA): TGTGCCAGCAACCCCCCGGGGTCCGGGGCCAACGTCCTGACTTTC.